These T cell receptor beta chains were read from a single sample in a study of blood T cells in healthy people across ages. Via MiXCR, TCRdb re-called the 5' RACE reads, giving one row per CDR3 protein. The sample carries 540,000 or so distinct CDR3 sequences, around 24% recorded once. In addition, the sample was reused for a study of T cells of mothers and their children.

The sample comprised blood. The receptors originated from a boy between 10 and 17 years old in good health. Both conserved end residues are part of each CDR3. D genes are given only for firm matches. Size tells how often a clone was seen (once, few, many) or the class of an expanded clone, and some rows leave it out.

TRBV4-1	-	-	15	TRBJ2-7	CASSQAVRGRYEQYF	TGCGCCAGCAGCCAAGCGGTAAGGGGACGTTACGAGCAGTACTTC
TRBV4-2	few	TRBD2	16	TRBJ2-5	CACSQRRAGDVETQYF	TGTGCCTGCAGCCAAAGGCGAGCGGGAGATGTGGAGACCCAGTACTTC
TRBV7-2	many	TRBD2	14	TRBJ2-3	CASSFSGATDTQYF	TGTGCCAGCAGCTTTAGCGGGGCCACAGATACGCAGTATTTT
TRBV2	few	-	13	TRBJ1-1	CASSEMGGMEAFF	TGTGCCAGCAGTGAAATGGGCGGGATGGAAGCTTTCTTT
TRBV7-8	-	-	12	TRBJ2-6	CASSFVPNVLTF	TGTGCCAGCTCCTTCGTGCCCAACGTCCTGACTTTC
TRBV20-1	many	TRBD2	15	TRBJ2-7	CSASHRTSGSSEQYF	TGCAGTGCTAGTCATCGGACTAGCGGGAGTAGCGAGCAGTACTTC
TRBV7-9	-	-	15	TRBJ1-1	CASSYQARVDTEASF	TGTGCCAGCAGTTATCAGGCGCGGGTGGACACTGAAGCTTCCTTT
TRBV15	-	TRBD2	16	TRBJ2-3	CATSGLAGGPGDTQYF	TGTGCCACCAGCGGACTAGCGGGAGGGCCCGGAGATACGCAGTATTTT
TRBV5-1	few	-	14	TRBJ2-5	CASSLGRTRGTQYF	TGCGCCAGCAGCTTAGGTCGAACCCGGGGGACCCAGTACTTC
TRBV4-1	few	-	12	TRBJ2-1	CASSQAVDEQFF	TGCGCCAGCAGCCAAGCGGTAGACGAGCAGTTCTTC
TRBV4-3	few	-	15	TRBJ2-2	CASSLAGSGTGELFF	TGCGCCAGCAGCCTTGCAGGGAGTGGTACCGGGGAGCTGTTTTTT
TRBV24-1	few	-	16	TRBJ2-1	CATSDFSGSSYNEQFF	TGTGCCACCAGTGATTTTTCGGGGAGCTCCTACAATGAGCAGTTCTTC
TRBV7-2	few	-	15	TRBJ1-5	CASSLLSISNQPQHF	TGTGCCAGCAGCTTACTTTCAATTAGCAATCAGCCCCAGCATTTT
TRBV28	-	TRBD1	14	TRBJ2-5	CASSLGTGRKTQYF	TGTGCCAGCAGTTTAGGGACAGGGAGGAAGACCCAGTACTTC
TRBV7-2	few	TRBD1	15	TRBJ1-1	CASSRSGQGIPEAFF	TGTGCCAGCAGCCGATCGGGACAGGGGATCCCTGAAGCTTTCTTT
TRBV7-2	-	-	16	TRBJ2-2	CASSLEVGGNTGELFF	TGTGCCAGCAGCTTAGAGGTCGGCGGGAACACCGGGGAGCTGTTTTTT
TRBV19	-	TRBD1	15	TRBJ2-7	CASSIGTGNSYEQYF	TGTGCCAGTAGTATCGGGACAGGTAACTCCTACGAGCAGTACTTC
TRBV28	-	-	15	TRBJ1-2	CASSGWGGVGDGYTF	TGTGCCAGCAGTGGCTGGGGCGGGGTCGGGGATGGCTACACCTTC
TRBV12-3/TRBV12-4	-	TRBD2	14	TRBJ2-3	CASSPGGGGDTQYF	TGTGCCAGCAGTCCCGGGGGGGGTGGAGATACGCAATATTTT
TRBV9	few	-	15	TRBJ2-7	CASSTREGFSYEQYF	TGTGCCAGCAGCACGCGAGAAGGCTTCTCCTACGAGCAGTACTTC
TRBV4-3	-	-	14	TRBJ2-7	CASSQERGTYEQYF	TGCGCCAGCAGCCAAGAGCGAGGGACCTACGAGCAGTACTTC
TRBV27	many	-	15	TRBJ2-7	CASSLAGASSYEQYF	TGTGCCAGCAGTTTAGCAGGGGCCAGCTCCTACGAGCAGTACTTC
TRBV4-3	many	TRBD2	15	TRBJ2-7	CASSQESGAMYEQYF	TGCGCCAGCAGCCAAGAGAGCGGGGCGATGTACGAGCAGTACTTC
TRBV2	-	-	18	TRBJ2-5	CASSELGPVLGVQETQYF	TGTGCCAGCAGTGAATTGGGGCCAGTCCTTGGGGTACAAGAGACCCAGTACTTC
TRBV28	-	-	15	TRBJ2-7	CASSPPAGTSYEQYF	TGTGCCAGCAGTCCCCCTGCCGGAACTAGCTACGAGCAGTACTTC
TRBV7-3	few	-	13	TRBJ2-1	CASSSDSLNEQFF	TGTGCCAGCAGCTCTGACAGTCTCAATGAGCAGTTCTTC
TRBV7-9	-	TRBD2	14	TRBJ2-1	CASSPLLAGDAQFF	TGTGCCAGCAGCCCCCTCCTAGCGGGAGACGCGCAGTTCTTC